This is a list of T cell receptor beta chains from one sample in a study of early T cells in non-severe SARS-CoV-2 infection. One entry per CDR3 protein results from TCRdb running MiXCR on the 5' RACE reads. Here the sample spans 70,000 or so distinct CDR3 sequences, roughly an eighth being singletons. Sequencing was carried out using whole blood. Source of these receptors: an adult who was a healthcare worker with PCR-confirmed SARS-CoV-2 infection or an uninfected control (not recorded which). Each CDR3 is given without its conserved first and last residue. A row's size may be missing; if present it is once, few, many or a size class.

v_call,clone_size,cdr3_aa
TRBV4-2,many,ASSQGRQFYEQY
TRBV29-1,many,SVGTGMNTEAF
TRBV4-3,many,ASSQALVAGVRELF
TRBV28,medium-sized,ASSSGTSGSSYNEQF
TRBV28,NA,ASSHRASYNEQF
TRBV14,many,ASSQTFSGNTIY
TRBV29-1,many,SLGSSDTGELF
TRBV28,NA,ASSPDRVQPQH
TRBV24-1,many,ATSAGAHTGELF
TRBV6-4,few,ASSEGGGQETQY
TRBV12-3/TRBV12-4,many,ASSLYGSTDTQY
TRBV29-1,many,SVEVSPGEIQPQH
TRBV12-3/TRBV12-4,NA,ASSFGGKTGELF
TRBV29-1,many,SVDRGGEAF
TRBV28,many,ASSLGSADTGELF
TRBV19,many,ASTRGGQGGYGYT
TRBV10-2,many,ASSASRDNQPQH
TRBV29-1,few,SVEGGQETQY
TRBV7-9,NA,ASSLSGLNQPQH
TRBV27,many,ASLSRADTQY
TRBV28,few,ASSSPVGAETQY
TRBV6-2/TRBV6-3,few,ASSYGSYQETQY
TRBV18,many,ASSPRTSGSTDTQY
TRBV6-4,NA,ASSAGTSGSTDTQY
TRBV28,NA,ASRGLAPQETQY